Listed below are T cell receptor beta chains from one sample, sequenced in a study of radiotherapy plus CTLA-4 blockade in lung cancer. Profiled with immunoSEQ multiplex PCR; TCRdb holds only in-frame clones, not every one. The sample comprises fewer than 90,000 clones, under 85% of which are singletons, and 0.82% rests with the top ten. Sequencing was performed on peripheral blood, taken from a patient treated with radiotherapy plus ipilimumab. These TCRs come from a human donor with non-small cell lung cancer who had stable disease on radiotherapy plus ipilimumab. Both conserved end residues are trimmed from each CDR3.

>TRBV30
AWSIPTGQGGGGYT
>TRBV11-2
ASSSQPGQLTGELF
>TRBV5-1
ASSYVGDEDSPLH
>TRBV15
ATSRDQRTSGSRETQY
>TRBV5-6
ASSLAGLELPSGANVLT
>TRBV18
ASSPDRGRGYGYT
>TRBV5-1
ASSFSGELF
>TRBV10-1
ASSEDRGLTIAYNEQF
>TRBV6-1
ASSKEGQIIGYT
>TRBV2
ASSSAGQPQH
>TRBV28
ASSPPGQGPYEQY
>TRBV11-2
ASRLAGGAEEQF
>TRBV28
ASSVTWTGSNADTQY
>TRBV28
ASRGSGREQY
>TRBV4-1
ASSQGEYRGPNYNEQF
>TRBV2
ASMRTEAVNSPLH
>TRBV7-2
ASSLDVGEQY
>TRBV14
ASSTRTVLNTEAF
>TRBV11-2
ASSPDRSSYNEQF
>TRBV6-1
ASSETRNSEAF
>TRBV2
ASRSRTQVVAKNIQY
>TRBV2
ASSPDRGFGNEKLF
>TRBV6-5
ASSYSRTPGNTIY
>TRBV5-5
ASSSTTGSNYEQY
>TRBV7-2
ASSLDRADNQPQH
>TRBV5-1
ASQPSGGGIVSF
>TRBV2
ASRRLAGNTGELF